Below, 13 T cell receptor beta chains from the same sample are listed, as sequenced in a study of cytomegalovirus exposure and HLA in healthy donors. With 60 Vbeta and 13 Jbeta primers, the PCR was carried out. The assay was immunoSEQ multiplex PCR, and TCRdb's table has in-frame clones only and misses some. The table records fewer than 200,000 clones, around 79% of them present only once. Sequencing was performed on PBMCs. The receptor set was obtained from a female donor in good health and CMV-seronegative.

The chain is built from TRBV19 and TRBJ1-4; no clear D gene. Looked up from germline, CDR1 is LNHDA and CDR2 is SQIVND (reference sequence). The CDR3 spans 16 residues. Trimming cost V 6 bases and J 1 base, with 15 bases left between them. For the CDR3, the DNA is TGTGCCAGTAGCACCGGGGTATGGCAAACTAATGAAAAACTGTTTTTT. This translates into CASSTGVWQTNEKLFF.

V gene TRBV6-5 combines with J gene TRBJ1-2; D remains ambiguous. CDR3 size: 13 residues. Germline V CDR1 and CDR2: MNHEY, SVGAGI. V lost 2 bases, J lost 4 bases, and 8 bases lay in between. Here the CDR3 DNA reads TGTGCCAGCAGTTACATACAGACCTATGGCTACACCTTC. Translated: CASSYIQTYGYTF.

The chain links TRBV12-5 to TRBJ2-7, with TRBD1 matching over 7 bases. The CDR3 loop spans 14 amino acids. Per the germline V gene, CDR1 is LGHNT and CDR2 is FRNRAP. The junction had 8 bases not matched to a gene; V was cut back by 7 bases and J by 2 bases. CDR3 nucleotide sequence: TGTGCTAGTGCTCTAGCACAGGGGACCTACGAGCAGTACTTC. Encoded protein: CASALAQGTYEQYF. The whole variable domain, filled in from reference TRBV12-5 and TRBJ2-7, reads DARVTQTPRHKVTEMGQEVTMRCQPILGHNTVFWYRQTMMQGLELLAYFRNRAPLDDSGMPKDRFSAEMPDATLATLKIQPSEPRDSAVYFCASALAQGTYEQYFGPGTRLTVT.

The chain employs TRBV5-1 and TRBJ1-1; the D is unclear. The CDR3 loop spans 17 amino acids. Trimming left V 4 bases short and J 2 bases short, with 21 bases between. Per the germline V gene, CDR1 is SGHRS and CDR2 is YFSETQ. The CDR3, as DNA: TGCGCCAGCAGCCCTTATCGGCCTGACGGACTAAACACTGAAGCTTTCTTT. Translated, it gives CASSPYRPDGLNTEAFF.

CDR3 region: CASSTRTGAETQYF. The CDR3 coding sequence is TGTGCCAGCAGCACCCGGACAGGGGCAGAGACCCAGTACTTC. The chain uses TRBV7-2 and TRBJ2-5; the match to TRBD1 covers 9 bases. This CDR3 has 14 amino acids. The germline CDR1 and CDR2 sequences are SGHTA and FQGNSA. With 5 bases clipped from V and 4 bases from J, the junction kept 5 bases outside the gene matches.

V gene TRBV7-2 combines with J gene TRBJ2-5; 8 bases fit TRBD1. J lost 4 bases, V lost 7 bases, and 11 bases had no gene match. This CDR3 region has 15 residues. Germline V gene sequence: CDR1 SGHTA, CDR2 FQGNSA. CDR3 DNA sequence: TGTGCCAGCATCCTGAGGAGGACAGGGAGAGAGACCCAGTACTTC. Protein product: CASILRRTGRETQYF.

The chain couples TRBV6-5 to TRBJ2-7; 9 bases match TRBD1. J gave up 6 bases and V 5 bases, and 5 bases lay outside the gene matches. Germline-derived CDR1 and CDR2 are MNHEY and SVGAGI. The CDR3 has 13 amino acids. Written as DNA, the CDR3 is TGTGCCAGCAGTCGGACAGGGGCGTCCGAGCAGTACTTC. Translation gives CASSRTGASEQYF.

The rearrangement joins TRBV4-3 to TRBJ2-3; 7 bases are a match to TRBD1. The germline gives CDR1 LGHNA, CDR2 YSLEER. This CDR3 has 15 residues. Unmatched junction bases numbered 8, after V lost 2 bases and J lost 6 bases. The CDR3 here is CASSQRETGSDTQYF. For the CDR3, the DNA is TGCGCCAGCAGCCAAAGAGAGACAGGGAGTGATACGCAGTATTTT.

This rearrangement joins TRBV23-1 to TRBJ2-7; 7 bases are shared with TRBD1. TRBV23-1 is marked as an open reading frame, function uncertain. This CDR3 region has 13 residues. The J segment lost 6 bases and the V segment lost 4 bases, leaving 6 bases of the junction unmatched. CDR3 sequence (DNA): TGCGCCAGCAGTCCAACAGGGGTTCGCGAGCAGTACTTC. This sequence encodes CASSPTGVREQYF.

The chain uses TRBV6-1 and TRBJ1-4; 8 bases are shared with TRBD1. The CDR3 sequence is 13 residues long. The germline gives CDR1 MNHNS, CDR2 SASEGT. With 11 bases clipped from V and 7 bases from J, the junction kept 9 bases outside the gene matches. The CDR3 sequence is CAGGPTGGEKLFF. CDR3 bases: TGTGCCGGCGGGCCAACAGGGGGTGAAAAACTGTTTTTT.

The J gene is TRBJ2-3, the V gene TRBV5-6, with 8 positions matching TRBD2. Germline assignment: CDR1 SGHDT and CDR2 YYEEEE. V shed 0 bases, J shed 6 bases, and the junction held 9 bases outside the gene matches. The CDR3 sequence is 16 residues long. CDR3 sequence reads: CASSLGWAGGVDTQYF. The DNA for the CDR3 is TGTGCCAGCAGCTTGGGCTGGGCGGGGGGAGTGGATACGCAGTATTTT. Full variable domain (remainder filled in from reference TRBV5-6 and TRBJ2-3): DAGVTQSPTHLIKTRGQQVTLRCSPKSGHDTVSWYQQALGQGPQFIFQYYEEEERQRGNFPDRFSGHQFPNYSSELNVNALLLGDSALYLCASSLGWAGGVDTQYFGPGTRLTVL.

This clone was detected only a few times. The gene calls are TRBV5-4 and TRBJ2-1, with D unclear. Trimming stripped 1 base from V and 6 bases from J, with 8 bases between. Germline V lookup: CDR1 SGHNT, CDR2 YYREEE (reference sequence). The CDR3 is 13 amino acids. The CDR3 sequence: CASSLMSFNEQFF. In DNA, the CDR3 is TGTGCCAGCAGCTTGATGAGCTTCAATGAGCAGTTCTTC.

The genes are TRBV11-3 and TRBJ2-1; TRBD2 might be the D (5 bases). This CDR3 contains 15 residues. Germline loops: CDR1 SGHNT, CDR2 YENEEA. Trimming cost V 5 bases and J 6 bases, with 17 bases left between them. The CDR3 sequence: CASSPGRRVANEQFF. As DNA, the CDR3 is TGTGCCAGCAGCCCGGGCCGGCGGGTGGCCAATGAGCAGTTCTTC.